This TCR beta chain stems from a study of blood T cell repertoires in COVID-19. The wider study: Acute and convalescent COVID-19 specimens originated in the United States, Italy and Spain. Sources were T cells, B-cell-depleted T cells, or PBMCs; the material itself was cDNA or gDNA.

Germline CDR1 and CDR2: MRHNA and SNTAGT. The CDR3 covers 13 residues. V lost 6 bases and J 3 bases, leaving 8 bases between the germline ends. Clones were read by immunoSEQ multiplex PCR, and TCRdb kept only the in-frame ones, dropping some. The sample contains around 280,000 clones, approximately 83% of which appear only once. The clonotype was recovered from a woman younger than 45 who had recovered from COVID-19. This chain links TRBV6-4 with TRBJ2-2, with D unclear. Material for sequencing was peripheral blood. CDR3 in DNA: TGTGCCAGCAGCCCACAGTACACCGGGGAGCTGTTTTTT. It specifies CASSPQYTGELFF.